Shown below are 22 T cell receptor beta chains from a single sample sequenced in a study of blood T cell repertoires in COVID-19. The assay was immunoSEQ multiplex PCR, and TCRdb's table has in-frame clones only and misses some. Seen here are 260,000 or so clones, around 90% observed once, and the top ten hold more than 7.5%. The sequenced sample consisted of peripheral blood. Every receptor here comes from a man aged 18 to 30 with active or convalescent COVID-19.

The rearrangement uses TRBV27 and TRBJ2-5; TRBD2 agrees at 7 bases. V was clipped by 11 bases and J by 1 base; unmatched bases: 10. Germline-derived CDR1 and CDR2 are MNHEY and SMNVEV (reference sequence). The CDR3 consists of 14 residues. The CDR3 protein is CAPRGVIPQETQYF. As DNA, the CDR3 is TGTGCCCCCCGGGGGGTCATCCCCCAAGAGACCCAGTACTTC.

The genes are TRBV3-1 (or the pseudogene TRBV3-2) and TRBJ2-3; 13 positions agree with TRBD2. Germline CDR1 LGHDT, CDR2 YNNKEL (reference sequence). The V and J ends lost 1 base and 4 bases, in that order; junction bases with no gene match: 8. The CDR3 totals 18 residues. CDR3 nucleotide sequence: TGTGCCAGCAGCCAAGGAAGGACTAGCGGGGGTATTGCAGATACGCAGTATTTT. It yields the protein CASSQGRTSGGIADTQYF.

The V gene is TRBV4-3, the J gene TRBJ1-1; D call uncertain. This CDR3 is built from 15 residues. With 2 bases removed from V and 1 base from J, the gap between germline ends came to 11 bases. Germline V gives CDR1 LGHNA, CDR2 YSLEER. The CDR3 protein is CASSQRLNGNTEAFF. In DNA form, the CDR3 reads TGCGCCAGCAGCCAACGCCTAAACGGGAACACTGAAGCTTTCTTT.

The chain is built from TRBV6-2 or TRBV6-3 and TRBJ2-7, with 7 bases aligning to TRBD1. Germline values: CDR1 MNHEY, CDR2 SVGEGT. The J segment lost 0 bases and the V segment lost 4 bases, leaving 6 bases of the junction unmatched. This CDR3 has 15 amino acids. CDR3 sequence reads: CASSLYRGSSYEQYF. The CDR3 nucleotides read TGTGCCAGCAGTTTGTACAGGGGTAGCTCCTACGAGCAGTACTTC.

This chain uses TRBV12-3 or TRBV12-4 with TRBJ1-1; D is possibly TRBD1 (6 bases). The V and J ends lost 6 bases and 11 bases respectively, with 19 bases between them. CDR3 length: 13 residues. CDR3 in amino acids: CASSLEGTGRAFF. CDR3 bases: TGTGCCAGCAGCCTAGAAGGAACAGGGCGCGCTTTCTTT.

This CDR3 reads CAISEDRGSLDGYTF. CDR3 coding DNA: TGTGCCATCAGTGAGGACAGGGGATCGTTGGATGGCTACACCTTC. This chain connects TRBV10-3 to TRBJ1-2; TRBD1 aligns across 8 bases. The junction had 8 bases not matched to a gene; V was cut back by 2 bases and J by 6 bases. Germline values: CDR1 ENHRY, CDR2 SYGVKD. The CDR3 has 15 amino acids.

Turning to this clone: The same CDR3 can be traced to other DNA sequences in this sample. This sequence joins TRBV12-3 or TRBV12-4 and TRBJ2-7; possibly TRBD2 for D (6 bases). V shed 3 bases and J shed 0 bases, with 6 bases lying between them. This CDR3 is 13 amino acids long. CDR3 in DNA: TGTGCCAGCAGTTTCGGGGGCTCCTACGAGCAGTACTTC. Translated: CASSFGGSYEQYF.

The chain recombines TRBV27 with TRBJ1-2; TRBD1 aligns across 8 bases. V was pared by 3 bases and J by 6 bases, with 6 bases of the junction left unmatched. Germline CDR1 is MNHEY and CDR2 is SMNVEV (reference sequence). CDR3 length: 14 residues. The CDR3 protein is CASSFQGAIDGYTF. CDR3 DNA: TGTGCCAGCAGTTTTCAGGGGGCCATCGATGGCTACACCTTC.

The CDR3 here is CASSTKPDSYLYNEQFF. Here the CDR3 DNA reads TGTGCCAGCAGCACAAAACCCGACTCCTACTTATACAATGAGCAGTTCTTC. The chain links TRBV7-3 to TRBJ2-1; unclear D gene. Trimming left V 5 bases short and J 4 bases short, with 21 bases between. Per the germline V gene, CDR1 is SGHTA and CDR2 is FQGTGA. The CDR3 has 17 residues.

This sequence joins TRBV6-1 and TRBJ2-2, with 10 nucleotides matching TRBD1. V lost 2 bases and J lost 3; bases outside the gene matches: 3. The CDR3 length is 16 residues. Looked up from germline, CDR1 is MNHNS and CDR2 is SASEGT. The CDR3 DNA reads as TGTGCCAGCAGTGAACCGGGACAGGGGTACACCGGGGAGCTGTTTTTT. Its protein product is CASSEPGQGYTGELFF.

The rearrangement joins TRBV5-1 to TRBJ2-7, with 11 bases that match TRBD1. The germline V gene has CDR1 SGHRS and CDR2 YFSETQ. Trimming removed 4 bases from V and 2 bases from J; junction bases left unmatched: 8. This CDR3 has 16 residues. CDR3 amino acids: CASSIIPGQGAYEQYF. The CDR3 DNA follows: TGCGCCAGCAGCATAATCCCGGGACAGGGGGCCTACGAGCAGTACTTC.

The DNA for the CDR3 is TGTGCCAGCAGCCCCCACCCTGGACAGGGGACTAGCAATCAGCCCCAGCATTTT. It codes for CASSPHPGQGTSNQPQHF. This chain uses TRBV7-8 with TRBJ1-5; 9 nucleotides agree with TRBD1. Germline V lookup: CDR1 SGHVS, CDR2 FQNEAQ. The CDR3 has 18 amino acids. V lost 5 bases to trimming and J lost 0 bases; unmatched junction nucleotides: 11. The variable domain in full, with the rest retrieved from reference TRBV7-8 and TRBJ1-5, is GAGVSQSPRYKVAKRGQDVALRCDPISGHVSLFWYQQALGQGPEFLTYFQNEAQLDKSGLPSDRFFAERPEGSVSTLKIQRTQQEDSAVYLCASSPHPGQGTSNQPQHFGDGTRLSIL.

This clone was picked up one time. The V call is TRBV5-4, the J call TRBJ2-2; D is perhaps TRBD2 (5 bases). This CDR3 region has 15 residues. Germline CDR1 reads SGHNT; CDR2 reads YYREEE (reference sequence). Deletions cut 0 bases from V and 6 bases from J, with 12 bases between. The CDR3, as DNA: TGTGCCAGCAGCTTGGGCGGGTCGAGGGCCGGGGAGCTGTTTTTT. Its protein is CASSLGGSRAGELFF.

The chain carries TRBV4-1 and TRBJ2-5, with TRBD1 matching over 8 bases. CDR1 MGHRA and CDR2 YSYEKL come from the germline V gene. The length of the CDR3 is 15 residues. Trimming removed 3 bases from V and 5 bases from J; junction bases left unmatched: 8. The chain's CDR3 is CASSHRDRGGETQYF. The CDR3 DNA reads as TGCGCCAGCAGCCATCGTGACAGGGGTGGGGAGACCCAGTACTTC.

The CDR3 sequence is CASKGLFLEQYF. CDR3 nucleotide sequence: TGTGCCAGCAAGGGACTCTTCTTGGAGCAGTACTTC. The J gene is TRBJ2-7, the V gene TRBV2; possibly TRBD2 for D (6 bases). CDR1 and CDR2 from the germline V gene are SNHLY and FYNNEI. The CDR3 sequence is 12 residues long. The V end was cut by 7 bases, the J end by 7 bases, with 14 bases between.

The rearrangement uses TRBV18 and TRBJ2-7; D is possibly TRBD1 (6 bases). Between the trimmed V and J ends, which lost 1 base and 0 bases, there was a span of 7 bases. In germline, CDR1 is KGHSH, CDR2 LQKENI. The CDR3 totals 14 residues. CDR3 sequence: CASSPRDTSYEQYF. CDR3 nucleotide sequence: TGTGCCAGCTCACCACGGGACACCTCCTACGAGCAGTACTTC.

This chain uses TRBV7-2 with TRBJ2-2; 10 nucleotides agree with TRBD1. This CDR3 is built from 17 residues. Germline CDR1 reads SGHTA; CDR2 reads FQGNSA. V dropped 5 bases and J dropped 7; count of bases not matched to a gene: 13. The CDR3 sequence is CASSPHPGQGSGGELFF. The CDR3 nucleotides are TGTGCCAGCAGCCCCCACCCGGGACAGGGGTCAGGCGGGGAGCTGTTTTTT. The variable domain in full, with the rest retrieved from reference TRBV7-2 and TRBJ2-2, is GAGVSQSPSNKVTEKGKDVELRCDPISGHTALYWYRQSLGQGLEFLIYFQGNSAPDKSGLPSDRFSAERTGGSVSTLTIQRTQQEDSAVYLCASSPHPGQGSGGELFFGEGSRLTVL.

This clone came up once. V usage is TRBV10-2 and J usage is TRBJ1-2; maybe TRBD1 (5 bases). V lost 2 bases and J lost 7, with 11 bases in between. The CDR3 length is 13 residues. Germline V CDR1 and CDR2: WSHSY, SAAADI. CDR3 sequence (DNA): TGCGCCAGCAGTGAGAAGGACACCCTTGGCTACACCTTC. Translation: CASSEKDTLGYTF.

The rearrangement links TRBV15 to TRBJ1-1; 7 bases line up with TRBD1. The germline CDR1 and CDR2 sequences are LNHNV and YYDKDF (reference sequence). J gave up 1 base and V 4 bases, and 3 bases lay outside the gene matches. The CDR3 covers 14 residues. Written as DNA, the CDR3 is TGTGCCACCAGCACCCCAGGGGGGAACACTGAAGCTTTCTTT. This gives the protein CATSTPGGNTEAFF.

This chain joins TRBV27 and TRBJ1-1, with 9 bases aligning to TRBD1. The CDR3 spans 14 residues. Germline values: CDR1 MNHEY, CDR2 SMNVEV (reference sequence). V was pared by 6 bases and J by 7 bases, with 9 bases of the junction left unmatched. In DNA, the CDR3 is TGTGCCAGCAGCTTCCGGGACAGGGAGGGTGAAGCTTTCTTT. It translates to CASSFRDREGEAFF.

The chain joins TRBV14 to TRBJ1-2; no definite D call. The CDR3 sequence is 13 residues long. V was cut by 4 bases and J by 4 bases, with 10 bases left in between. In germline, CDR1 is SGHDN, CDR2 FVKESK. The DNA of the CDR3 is TGTGCCAGCAGCCCGGACGGACTCTATGGCTACACCTTC. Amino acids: CASSPDGLYGYTF.

CDR3 sequence: CASSLPDSGANVLTF. The CDR3 DNA sequence: TGCGCCAGCAGCCTTCCAGACTCTGGGGCCAACGTCCTGACTTTC. This chain joins TRBV4-1 and TRBJ2-6; D is ambiguous. Germline V gene sequence: CDR1 MGHRA, CDR2 YSYEKL. The CDR3 is 15 residues long. V gave up 4 bases and J gave up 0 bases, with 7 bases separating them.